These 22 T cell receptor beta chains originate from one sample sequenced in a study of blood T cells in healthy people across ages. A second PCR, run for about 6 to 12 cycles, used a sample-barcoded 5' primer plus a J-beta primer mix. A single record per CDR3 protein comes from TCRdb applying MiXCR to the 5' RACE reads. Of about 840,000 distinct CDR3 sequences listed, approximately 32% are singletons. These sequences were also reported in another study, on T cells of mothers and their children.

Sequenced input: blood. The receptors derive from a woman in her thirties or forties in good health.

Only a few counts were recorded for this clonotype. V gene TRBV7-2 combines with J gene TRBJ2-3; the D gene is possibly TRBD2 (5 bases). Germline V gene data show CDR1 as SGHTA and CDR2 as FQGNSA. The CDR3 is 13 residues long. Trimming took 2 bases from V and 8 from J, leaving 11 bases between them. The CDR3 region has the DNA TGTGCCAGCAGCTTACCAGGCCGGGGTACGCAGTATTTT. Protein sequence: CASSLPGRGTQYF.

The chain combines TRBV28 with TRBJ2-7; D not certain. The CDR3 length is 11 residues. V shed 4 bases and J shed 7 bases, with 8 bases lying between them. Germline assignment: CDR1 MDHEN and CDR2 SYDVKM. The CDR3 DNA follows: TGTGCCAGCAGTTCCCTACAAGAGCAGTACTTC. This sequence encodes CASSSLQEQYF.

V is TRBV5-1 and J is TRBJ2-1; 14 bases line up with TRBD2. The germline gives CDR1 SGHRS, CDR2 YFSETQ. This CDR3 contains 17 residues. The V and J ends lost 0 bases and 10 bases, in that order; junction bases with no gene match: 9. The CDR3 spells CASSLGRWTSGGTEQFF. CDR3 nucleotide sequence: TGCGCCAGCAGCTTGGGGCGGTGGACTAGCGGGGGGACCGAGCAGTTCTTC.

The CDR3 reads CASSLRTPSSGNTIYF. The CDR3 nucleotides are TGTGCCAGCAGTCTCAGGACACCGAGCTCTGGAAACACCATATATTTT. The chain employs TRBV27 and TRBJ1-3, with a weak D call TRBD1 (5 bases). The V gene lost 5 bases and the J gene lost 0 bases, with 14 bases spanning the gap. The CDR3 covers 16 residues. Germline V gene sequence: CDR1 MNHEY, CDR2 SMNVEV (reference sequence).

Notes on this clonotype: It may be a read error: a sequence one base away is much more abundant. This is likely a read error, given that the CDR3 carries no conserved phenylalanine or tryptophan at its end. V usage is TRBV5-1 and J usage is TRBJ2-7; D uncertain. Trimming took off 0 bases at V and 3 bases at J, with 13 bases between the two ends. Germline CDR1 reads SGHRS; CDR2 reads YFSETQ. The CDR3 is 15 residues long. The CDR3 nucleotides read TGCGCCAGCAGCTTGGATGGGGTGGCAAACTACGAGCAGTACCTC. Translating it yields CASSLDGVANYEQYL.

Regarding this clonotype: A read error is possible here, since a much larger clone lies one base away. This chain connects TRBV7-2 to TRBJ2-5; TRBD1 or TRBD2 may be the D gene (6 bases each). V gave up 5 bases and J gave up 11 bases, with 30 bases separating them. Per the germline V gene, CDR1 is SGHTA and CDR2 is FQGNSA. This CDR3 spans 17 amino acids. The CDR3 sequence is CASSRTGTRSVGNEQYF. DNA for the CDR3: TGTGCCAGCAGCCGCACAGGGACTCGTTCCGTTGGCAATGAGCAGTACTTC.

The rearrangement links TRBV5-1 to TRBJ1-2; no clear D gene. Per germline, CDR1 SGHRS and CDR2 YFSETQ. This CDR3 is built from 15 residues. V was cut by 2 bases and J by 0 bases, with 11 bases left in between. CDR3 DNA: TGCGCCAGCAGCTTCGACATGACCCCTAACTATGGCTACACCTTC. Its translation: CASSFDMTPNYGYTF.

The rearrangement joins TRBV5-1 to TRBJ1-6; the D is unclear. CDR1 and CDR2 (germline): SGHRS, YFSETQ. The CDR3 totals 15 residues. Trimming took off 5 bases at V and 6 bases at J, with 15 bases between the two ends. CDR3 protein: CASRGVVTPNSPLHF. CDR3 DNA: TGCGCCAGCAGAGGAGTGGTGACCCCTAATTCACCCCTCCACTTT.

In its sample, this clonotype was seen many times. J is TRBJ1-5 and V is TRBV7-2, with D possibly matching TRBD1 (5 bases). V was trimmed by 4 bases and J by 7 bases, leaving 11 bases between them. The germline V gene has CDR1 SGHTA and CDR2 FQGNSA. This CDR3 spans 13 amino acids. CDR3 sequence reads: CASSSTRDQPQHF. The CDR3 DNA sequence: TGTGCCAGCAGCTCGACAAGGGACCAGCCCCAGCATTTT.

This clonotype was counted a few times. The V call is TRBV20-1, the J call TRBJ1-5; 7 bases line up with TRBD1. This CDR3 is 13 amino acids long. With V trimmed by 3 bases and J by 10 bases, 9 bases remained unmatched. Germline CDR1 and CDR2: DFQATT and SNEGSKA (reference sequence). The CDR3 here is CSARGDSDLPQHF. DNA of the CDR3: TGCAGTGCTAGGGGGGACAGCGATCTTCCCCAGCATTTT.

The chain joins TRBV7-9 to TRBJ2-5; tentative D call: TRBD1 (6 bases). The CDR3 length is 16 residues. Looked up from germline, CDR1 is SEHNR and CDR2 is FQNEAQ (reference sequence). Trimming shortened V by 8 bases and J by 1 base, and 20 bases separated the two germline ends. The CDR3 is CASESPTGHPQETQYF. DNA of the CDR3: TGTGCCAGCGAATCACCTACGGGACACCCCCAAGAGACCCAGTACTTC.

This chain uses TRBV4-2 with TRBJ1-4, with no clear D. The length of the CDR3 is 14 residues. The germline gives CDR1 LGHNA, CDR2 YNFKEQ. V shed 2 bases and J shed 0 bases, with 4 bases lying between them. CDR3 nucleotide sequence: TGTGCCAGCAGCCAACCTCCAACTAATGAAAAACTGTTTTTT. It translates to CASSQPPTNEKLFF.

With regard to this clonotype: This sequence may be a read error, since a much larger clone differs from it by one base. The CDR3 region has the DNA TGTGCCATCAGGGAGGGGAGGAACACCGGGGAGCTGTTTTTT. Translation: CAIREGRNTGELFF. The chain couples TRBV10-3 to TRBJ2-2, with D perhaps matching TRBD2 (6 bases). CDR3 length equals 14 residues. Trimming left V 6 bases short and J 1 base short, with 9 bases between. Germline assignment: CDR1 ENHRY and CDR2 SYGVKD.

The CDR3 bases are TGTGCCAGCCACTCGGACAGGTTAACCTACGAGCAGTACTTC. Amino acids: CASHSDRLTYEQYF. This sequence joins TRBV2 and TRBJ2-7; 7 bases are a match to TRBD1. The CDR3 sequence is 14 residues long. The J segment lost 2 bases and the V segment lost 8 bases, leaving 9 bases of the junction unmatched. Germline loops: CDR1 SNHLY, CDR2 FYNNEI.

The chain employs TRBV19 and TRBJ1-1; D possibly corresponds to TRBD1 (6 bases). This CDR3 is built from 12 residues. The V and J ends lost 7 bases and 2 bases respectively, with 8 bases between them. Germline values: CDR1 LNHDA, CDR2 SQIVND (reference sequence). Here the CDR3 reads CASKDSNTEAFF. For the CDR3, the DNA is TGTGCCAGTAAGGACAGCAACACTGAAGCTTTCTTT. The full variable domain, completed using reference TRBV19 and TRBJ1-1, is DGGITQSPKYLFRKEGQNVTLSCEQNLNHDAMYWYRQDPGQGLRLIYYSQIVNDFQKGDIAEGYSVSREKKESFPLTVTSAQKNPTAFYLCASKDSNTEAFFGQGTRLTVV.

This chain uses TRBV3-1 with TRBJ1-4, with TRBD1 identical over 10 bases. Germline values: CDR1 LGHDT, CDR2 YNNKEL (reference sequence). V dropped 5 bases and J dropped 8; count of bases not matched to a gene: 8. The CDR3 is made up of 15 amino acids. The CDR3 loop reads CASSNRQGAREKLFF. The CDR3 nucleotides read TGTGCCAGCAGCAACAGACAGGGGGCTCGGGAAAAACTGTTTTTT.

This clonotype has a count of ten or more. The chain links TRBV3-1 to TRBJ2-5; D assignment may be TRBD1 or TRBD2 (5 bases each). The J call may be wrong; the DNA end is better matched by TRBJ2-7. Looked up from germline, CDR1 is LGHDT and CDR2 is YNNKEL (reference sequence). The CDR3 loop spans 13 amino acids. CDR3 in DNA: TGTGCCAGCAGCCACGCGAGGGGTGGCGAGCAGTACTTC. Encoded protein: CASSHARGGEQYF.

This sequence joins TRBV28 and TRBJ1-5; TRBD1 is a possible D gene (5 bases). The V end was cut by 6 bases, the J end by 4 bases, with 13 bases between. The CDR3 is 14 residues long. Looked up from germline, CDR1 is MDHEN and CDR2 is SYDVKM. The CDR3 DNA is TGTGCCAGCAGAGCCGGGACGGTGAATCAGCCCCAGCATTTT. This sequence encodes CASRAGTVNQPQHF.

As to this clonotype: A much larger clone lies one base from this, so it may be a read error. The chain carries TRBV7-2 and TRBJ2-4; possibly TRBD2 for D (6 bases). Trimming cost V 1 base and J 13 bases, with 14 bases left between them. The CDR3 runs 13 residues. Germline CDR1 and CDR2: SGHTA and FQGNSA. The CDR3 reads CASSLERVVEQYF. CDR3 nucleotides: TGTGCCAGCAGCTTAGAGCGGGTTGTTGAGCAGTACTTC.

This clonotype was counted only a few times. The junction differs from germline at one of its ends, possibly a read error. This rearrangement joins TRBV20-1 to TRBJ2-7; D is perhaps TRBD1 (6 bases). The CDR3 spans 12 residues. Germline V lookup: CDR1 DFQATT, CDR2 SNEGSKA (reference sequence). The DNA of the CDR3 is TGCAGTGCTTTGGACAGCAACTACGAGCAGTATTTC. Translated: CSALDSNYEQYF.

The V call is TRBV27, the J call TRBJ2-1, with 9 bases identical to TRBD2. This CDR3 comprises 15 residues. Germline trimming cut 3 bases from V and 5 bases from J; bases unmatched to any gene: 5. Germline V gene lookup returns CDR1 MNHEY and CDR2 SMNVEV (reference sequence). DNA for the CDR3: TGTGCCAGCAGTTTTCTGGTAGCGGGGGACAATGAGCAGTTCTTC. Protein sequence: CASSFLVAGDNEQFF.

In this sample, this clonotype turned up many times. This chain uses TRBV29-1 with TRBJ1-2; D not certain. The CDR3 loop spans 11 amino acids. V lost 3 bases and J lost 5, with 7 bases in between. From germline, CDR1 is SQVTM and CDR2 ANQGSEA. The CDR3 DNA reads TGCAGCGTTGAGGCACGGTATGGCTACACCTTC. Amino acid sequence: CSVEARYGYTF.